This TCR beta chain emerged from a study of OX40 agonist ivuxolimab in advanced cancers. Study information: The dose-escalation group included hepatocellular carcinoma, melanoma, renal cell carcinoma and head and neck cancer. Notes on the study in general: Compared with CD4+, CD8+ T cells on average had more expanded clones. Among some nonresponders, normalized T-cell clonal expansion was also low. Clonal expansion was seen in CD4+ and CD8+ blood T cells by week 6 at 0.1 to 3.0 mg/kg.

This clone showed up just once. What it recognizes is unknown. Data came from immunoSEQ multiplex PCR; TCRdb stores just in-frame clones and leaves some out. Of about 69,000 clones in the sample, 91% were seen once. This CDR3 spans 15 amino acids. Looked up from germline, CDR1 is MNHNS and CDR2 is SASEGT. V was cut by 1 base and J by 6 bases, with 12 bases left in between. This TCR came from an adult with an advanced solid tumor such as melanoma, head and neck, liver or kidney cancer. The chain employs TRBV6-1 and TRBJ1-4, with D possibly being TRBD1 (6 bases). Sequences were derived from CD4+ or CD8+ T cells sorted from blood, sampled in a trial of the OX40 agonist ivuxolimab. The CDR3 sequence: CASSEGTGFDEKLFF. Here the CDR3 DNA reads TGTGCCAGCAGTGAAGGAACAGGGTTCGATGAAAAACTGTTTTTT.